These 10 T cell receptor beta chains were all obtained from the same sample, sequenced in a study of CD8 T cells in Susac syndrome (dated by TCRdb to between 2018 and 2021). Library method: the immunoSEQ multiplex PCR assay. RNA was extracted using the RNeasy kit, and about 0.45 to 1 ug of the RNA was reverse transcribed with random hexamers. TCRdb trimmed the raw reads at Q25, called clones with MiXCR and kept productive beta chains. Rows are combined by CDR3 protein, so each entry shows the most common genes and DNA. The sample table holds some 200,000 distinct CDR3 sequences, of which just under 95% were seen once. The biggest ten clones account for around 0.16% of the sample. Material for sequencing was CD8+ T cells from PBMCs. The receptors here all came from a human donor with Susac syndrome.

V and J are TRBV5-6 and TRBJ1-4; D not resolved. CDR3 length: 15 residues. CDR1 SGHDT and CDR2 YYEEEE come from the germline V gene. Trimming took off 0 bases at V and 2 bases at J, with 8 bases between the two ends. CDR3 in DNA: TGTGCCAGCAGCTTGGAGAAGGTTACTAATGAAAAACTGTTTTTT. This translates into CASSLEKVTNEKLFF.

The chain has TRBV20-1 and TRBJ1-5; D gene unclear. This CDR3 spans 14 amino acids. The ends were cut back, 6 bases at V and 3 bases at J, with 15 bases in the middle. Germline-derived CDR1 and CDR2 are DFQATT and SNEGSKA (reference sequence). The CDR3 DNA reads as TGCAGTGCCAAAAAGGATCAGGACAATCAGCCCCAGCATTTT. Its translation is CSAKKDQDNQPQHF.

CDR3 sequence (DNA): TGTGCCAGCAGCGCGGGGACATTGATTAATTCACCCCTCCACTTT. It encodes CASSAGTLINSPLHF. The chain employs TRBV7-9 and TRBJ1-6; D may be TRBD1 (6 bases). CDR3 length: 15 amino acids. CDR1 is SEHNR, CDR2 FQNEAQ, per germline (reference sequence). V lost 5 bases and J 6 bases, leaving 14 bases between the germline ends. Combining the CDR3 with reference TRBV7-9 and TRBJ1-6 gives the whole variable domain DTGVSQNPRHKITKRGQNVTFRCDPISEHNRLYWYRQTLGQGPEFLTYFQNEAQLEKSRLLSDRFSAERPKGSFSTLEIQRTEQGDSAMYLCASSAGTLINSPLHFGNGTRLTVT.

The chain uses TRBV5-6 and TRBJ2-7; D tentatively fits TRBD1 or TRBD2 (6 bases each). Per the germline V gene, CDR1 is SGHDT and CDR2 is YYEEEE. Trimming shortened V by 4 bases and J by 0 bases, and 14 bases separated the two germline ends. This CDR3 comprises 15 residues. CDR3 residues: CASSDGGTNSYEQYF. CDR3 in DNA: TGTGCCAGCAGCGATGGGGGGACAAACTCCTACGAGCAGTACTTC.

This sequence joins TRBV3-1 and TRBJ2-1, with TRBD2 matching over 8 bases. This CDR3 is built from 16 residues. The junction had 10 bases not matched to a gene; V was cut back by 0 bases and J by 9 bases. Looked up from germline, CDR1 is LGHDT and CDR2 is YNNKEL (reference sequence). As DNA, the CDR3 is TGTGCCAGCAGCCAAGATGCGATAGCGGGAACGGGTGAGCAGTTCTTC. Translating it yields CASSQDAIAGTGEQFF.

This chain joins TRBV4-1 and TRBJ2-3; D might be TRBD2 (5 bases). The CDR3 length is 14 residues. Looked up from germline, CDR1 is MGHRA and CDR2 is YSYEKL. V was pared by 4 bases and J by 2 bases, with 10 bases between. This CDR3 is CASSLAGPTDTQYF. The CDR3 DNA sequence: TGCGCCAGCAGCCTCGCGGGTCCCACAGATACGCAGTATTTT.

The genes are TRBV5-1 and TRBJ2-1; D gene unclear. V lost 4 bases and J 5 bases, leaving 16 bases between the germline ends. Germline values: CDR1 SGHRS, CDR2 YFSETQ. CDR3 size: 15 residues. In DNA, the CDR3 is TGCGCCAGCAGCCCGGTCCGGTCTATGGACAATGAGCAGTTCTTC. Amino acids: CASSPVRSMDNEQFF.

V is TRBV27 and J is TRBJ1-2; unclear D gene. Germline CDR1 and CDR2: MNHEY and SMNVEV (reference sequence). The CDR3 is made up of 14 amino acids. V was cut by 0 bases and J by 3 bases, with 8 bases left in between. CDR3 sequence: CASSLSAADYGYTF. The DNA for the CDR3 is TGTGCCAGCAGTTTATCTGCGGCGGACTATGGCTACACCTTC.

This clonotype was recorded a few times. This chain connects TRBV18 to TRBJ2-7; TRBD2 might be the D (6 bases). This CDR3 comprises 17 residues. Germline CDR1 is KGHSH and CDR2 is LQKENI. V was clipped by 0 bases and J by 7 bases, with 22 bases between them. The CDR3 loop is CASSPPGLYPSGEEQYF. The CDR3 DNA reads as TGTGCCAGCTCACCACCGGGACTTTACCCCTCGGGGGAGGAGCAGTACTTC.

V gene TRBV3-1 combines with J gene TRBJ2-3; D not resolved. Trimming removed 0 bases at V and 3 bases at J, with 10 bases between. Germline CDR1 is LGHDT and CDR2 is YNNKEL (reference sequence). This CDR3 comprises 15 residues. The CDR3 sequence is CASSQDQGITDTQYF. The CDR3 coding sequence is TGTGCCAGCAGCCAAGATCAAGGGATAACAGATACGCAGTATTTT.